This TCR beta chain was captured in a study of OX40 agonist ivuxolimab in advanced cancers. Notes on the study in general: It was not determined which antigens were specifically recognized by the peripheral T cells that had undergone clonal expansion.

This clone has just a few counts. The antigen is undetermined. TCRdb's table, derived via immunoSEQ multiplex PCR, lists solely in-frame clones and lacks some. The sample consists of 96,000 or so clones, roughly 80% of them appearing once. The CDR3 contains 13 residues. The germline CDR1 and CDR2 sequences are SQVTM and ANQGSEA. Unmatched junction bases numbered 5, after V lost 7 bases and J lost 4 bases. The receptor was derived from an adult with an advanced solid tumor such as melanoma, head and neck, liver or kidney cancer. Sequences were derived from CD4+ or CD8+ T cells sorted from blood, sampled in a trial of the OX40 agonist ivuxolimab. The rearrangement joins TRBV29-1 to TRBJ1-1, with 11 nucleotides matching TRBD1. The CDR3 nucleotides are TGCAGCGCTAGGACAGGGGGCGGCACTGAAGCTTTCTTT. This codes for CSARTGGGTEAFF. Full variable domain (remainder filled in from reference TRBV29-1 and TRBJ1-1): SAVISQKPSRDICQRGTSLTIQCQVDSQVTMMFWYRQQPGQSLTLIATANQGSEATYESGFVIDKFPISRPNLTFSTLTVSNMSPEDSSIYLCSARTGGGTEAFFGQGTRLTVV.